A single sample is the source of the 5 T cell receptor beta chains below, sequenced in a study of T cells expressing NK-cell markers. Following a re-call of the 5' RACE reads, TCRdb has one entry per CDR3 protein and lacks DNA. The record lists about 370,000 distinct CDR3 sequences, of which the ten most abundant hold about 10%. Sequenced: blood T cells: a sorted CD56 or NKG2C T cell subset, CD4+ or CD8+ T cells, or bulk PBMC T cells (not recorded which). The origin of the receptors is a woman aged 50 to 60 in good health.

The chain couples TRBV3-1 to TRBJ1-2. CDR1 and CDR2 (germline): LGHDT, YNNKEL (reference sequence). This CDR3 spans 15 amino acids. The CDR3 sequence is CASSQGFPVNYGYTF.

The CDR3 is CASSLGTSSSYNEQFF. The chain joins TRBV5-1 to TRBJ2-1. CDR1 and CDR2 (germline): SGHRS, YFSETQ. The CDR3 contains 16 residues.

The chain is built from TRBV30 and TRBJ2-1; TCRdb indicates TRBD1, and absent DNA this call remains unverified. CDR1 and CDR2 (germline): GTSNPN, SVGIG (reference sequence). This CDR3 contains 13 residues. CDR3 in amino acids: CAWNRATYNEQFF.

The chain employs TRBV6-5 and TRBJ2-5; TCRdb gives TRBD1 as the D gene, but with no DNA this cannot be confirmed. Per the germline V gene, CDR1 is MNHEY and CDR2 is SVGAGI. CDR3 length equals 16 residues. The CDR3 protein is CASSYDPRGLKETQYF.

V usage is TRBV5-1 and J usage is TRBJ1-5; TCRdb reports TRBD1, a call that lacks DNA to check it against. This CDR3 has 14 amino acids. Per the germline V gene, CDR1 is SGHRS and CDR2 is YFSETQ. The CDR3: CASSLEGAGQPQHF.